This T cell receptor (beta chain) came from a study of beta chain features in type 1 diabetes. Overall study: Regarding age, gender and cell yields, patients proved similar to healthy donors.

Expressed TCRB transcripts were sequenced, since all the RNA that had been isolated was reverse transcribed. Profiling relied on immunoSEQ multiplex PCR, and the TCRdb table lists in-frame clones only, not all of them. Of hundreds of thousands of clones listed, 15% to 19% are singletons. One heparinised draw of blood, averaging around 120 mL, came from each donor. Study conclusions and caveats: Sequencing from cDNA could over-represent high-TCR-expressing cells.

There are many counts of this clone. Antigen unknown. The sequence was collected from a young man in good health. Sequenced sample: naive CD4+ T cells from blood.

In DNA, the CDR3 is TGTGCCAGCAGCATCACCTGGACACCCGCATACGAGCAGTACTTC. It codes for CASSITWTPAYEQYF. The rearrangement uses TRBV7-9 and TRBJ2-7; tentatively, D is TRBD1 (5 bases). V dropped 5 bases and J dropped 4 bases, with 18 bases sitting between them. Germline values: CDR1 SEHNR, CDR2 FQNEAQ (reference sequence). The length of the CDR3 is 15 residues.